The next 14 T cell receptor beta chains were all read from a single sample in a study of cytomegalovirus exposure and HLA in healthy donors. Primers included in the PCR were 60 Vbeta and 13 Jbeta primers. Data came from immunoSEQ multiplex PCR; TCRdb stores just in-frame clones and leaves some out. The repertoire holds 150,000 to 200,000 clones, roughly 13% seen once, with 7.8% in the top ten. Input material: PBMCs. These receptors were collected from a man aged 50-59 years in good health and CMV-seropositive.

In its sample, this clone was seen a few times. The chain is built from TRBV9 and TRBJ2-3, with D possibly being TRBD1 (6 bases). Trimming stripped 0 bases from V and 1 base from J, with 12 bases between. Germline V gives CDR1 SGDLS, CDR2 YYNGEE. CDR3 length equals 16 residues. CDR3 coding DNA: TGTGCCAGCAGCGTAGCCATGGACAGAGGCACAGATACGCAGTATTTT. This translates into CASSVAMDRGTDTQYF. Combining the CDR3 with reference TRBV9 and TRBJ2-3 gives the whole variable domain DSGVTQTPKHLITATGQRVTLRCSPRSGDLSVYWYQQSLDQGLQFLIQYYNGEERAKGNILERFSAQQFPDLHSELNLSSLELGDSALYFCASSVAMDRGTDTQYFGPGTRLTVL.

This clone was counted between two and nine times. V is TRBV5-4 and J is TRBJ2-1; 8 bases are shared with TRBD2. The CDR3 has 17 residues. Germline CDR1 reads SGHNT; CDR2 reads YYREEE (reference sequence). The ends lost 4 bases at V and 8 bases at J; junction bases unmatched: 17. The CDR3 is CASSTALGTRVGDEQFF. Here the CDR3 DNA reads TGTGCCAGCAGCACTGCTCTTGGGACTAGAGTTGGCGATGAGCAGTTCTTC. The complete variable domain, with remaining parts taken from reference TRBV5-4 and TRBJ2-1, reads ETGVTQSPTHLIKTRGQQVTLRCSSQSGHNTVSWYQQALGQGPQFIFQYYREEENGRGNFPPRFSGLQFPNYSSELNVNALELDDSALYLCASSTALGTRVGDEQFFGPGTRLTVL.

The chain combines TRBV6-1 with TRBJ1-5, with no clear D. This CDR3 spans 14 amino acids. Looked up from germline, CDR1 is MNHNS and CDR2 is SASEGT. Between the trimmed V and J ends, which lost 10 bases and 1 base, there was a span of 14 bases. CDR3: CATSGRRSNQPQHF. CDR3 in DNA: TGTGCCACCTCCGGCCGGAGGAGCAATCAGCCCCAGCATTTT.

The V call is TRBV4-3, the J call TRBJ2-3; a weak D match, TRBD2 (6 bases). V was clipped by 1 base and J by 6 bases, with 14 bases between them. Germline CDR1 and CDR2: LGHNA and YSLEER. The CDR3 loop spans 15 amino acids. CDR3 bases: TGCGCCAGCAGCCAAGCTGACGGGGCGGGGGATACGCAGTATTTT. Translation: CASSQADGAGDTQYF.

This clone occurred a few times. The chain couples TRBV27 to TRBJ1-2, with 7 bases aligning to TRBD1. Trimming took 5 bases from V and 4 from J; bases not matched to a gene: 10. From germline, CDR1 is MNHEY and CDR2 SMNVEV (reference sequence). The CDR3 runs to 15 residues. Written as DNA, the CDR3 is TGTGCCAGCAGTCACGGGACAGACCCCTCCTATGGCTACACCTTC. It is translated as CASSHGTDPSYGYTF.

This clone showed up just a few times. The chain combines TRBV4-1 with TRBJ2-7; D might be TRBD2 (5 bases). Trimming stripped 0 bases from V and 3 bases from J, with 9 bases between. The CDR3 is made up of 14 amino acids. The V gene's germline CDR1 is MGHRA and CDR2 YSYEKL. For the CDR3, the DNA is TGCGCCAGCAGCCAAGATCGAGGGAACTACGAGCAGTACGTC. Translating gives CASSQDRGNYEQYV.

This clone was counted a few times. J is TRBJ2-7 and V is TRBV15, with D maybe TRBD1 (6 bases). Germline lookup yields CDR1 LNHNV and CDR2 YYDKDF (reference sequence). V lost 5 bases and J 2 bases, leaving 16 bases between the germline ends. The CDR3 length is 15 residues. The CDR3 here is CATSVDPGATYEQYF. CDR3 bases: TGTGCCACCAGCGTCGACCCAGGGGCTACCTACGAGCAGTACTTC. The full variable domain, with the rest looked up from reference TRBV15 and TRBJ2-7, is DAMVIQNPRYQVTQFGKPVTLSCSQTLNHNVMYWYQQKSSQAPKLLFHYYDKDFNNEADTPDNFQSRRPNTSFCFLDIRSPGLGDTAMYLCATSVDPGATYEQYFGPGTRLTVT.

This chain connects TRBV27 to TRBJ1-5, with a tentative D call TRBD1 (5 bases). Trimming removed 5 bases from V and 1 base from J, with 12 bases in between. Germline CDR1 is MNHEY and CDR2 is SMNVEV (reference sequence). CDR3 size: 15 residues. The CDR3: CASSPWQGSNQPQHF. DNA for the CDR3: TGTGCCAGCAGTCCTTGGCAGGGCAGCAATCAGCCCCAGCATTTT.

The V gene is TRBV10-3, the J gene TRBJ1-1; TRBD1 matches 10 bases. CDR3 length equals 16 residues. Germline V gene sequence: CDR1 ENHRY, CDR2 SYGVKD. V lost 7 bases to trimming and J lost 4 bases; unmatched junction nucleotides: 12. CDR3 sequence: CAIKGGQGQGSTEAFF. The DNA for the CDR3 is TGTGCCATCAAGGGGGGACAGGGACAGGGGTCCACTGAAGCTTTCTTT.

The V and J genes are TRBV7-6 and TRBJ2-2, with a tentative D call TRBD2 (5 bases). CDR1 is SGHVS, CDR2 FNYEAQ, per germline. Trimming pared 4 bases from V and 8 bases from J, leaving 14 bases between. The CDR3 has 14 amino acids. CDR3 amino acids: CASSYAFGVGELFF. CDR3 nucleotides: TGTGCCAGCAGCTACGCGTTCGGGGTGGGGGAGCTGTTTTTT. The full variable domain, its missing parts supplied by reference TRBV7-6 and TRBJ2-2, is GAGVSQSPRYKVTKRGQDVALRCDPISGHVSLYWYRQALGQGPEFLTYFNYEAQQDKSGLPNDRFSAERPEGSISTLTIQRTEQRDSAMYRCASSYAFGVGELFFGEGSRLTVL.

This clone was seen a handful of times. V is TRBV5-8 and J is TRBJ2-3; possible D gene TRBD2, 6 bases. Trimming pared 5 bases from V and 2 bases from J, leaving 15 bases between. The CDR3 has 15 amino acids. In germline, CDR1 is SGHTS, CDR2 YDEGEE. CDR3: CASRDGTGDTDTQYF. The CDR3 DNA is TGTGCCAGCAGGGATGGGACGGGGGACACAGATACGCAGTATTTT.

The J gene is TRBJ1-1, the V gene TRBV4-1, with D possibly TRBD1 on 5 matching bases. CDR1 and CDR2 (germline): MGHRA, YSYEKL. The V end lost 3 bases, the J end lost 11 bases, and 19 bases lay between the germline ends. CDR3 length equals 14 residues. The CDR3, as DNA: TGCGCCAGCAGCCAGGGGGAGGGGAAGCGGGGCGCTTTCTTT. This codes for CASSQGEGKRGAFF.

Details on this clone: One end of the junction is discordant with germline, which a read error may explain. The chain has TRBV7-7 and TRBJ2-2; D is unclear. Looked up from germline, CDR1 is SSHAT and CDR2 is FNYEAQ (reference sequence). This CDR3 comprises 13 residues. For the CDR3, the DNA is TGTGCTAGCAGCCCCTCCGGTCCCGGGGAGCTGTTTTTT. Translating gives CASSPSGPGELFF.

This chain uses TRBV4-3 with TRBJ2-1; 7 nucleotides align to TRBD1. V was pared by 0 bases and J by 8 bases, with 7 bases of the junction left unmatched. Germline V gene lookup returns CDR1 LGHNA and CDR2 YSLEER. CDR3 length: 15 amino acids. DNA of the CDR3: TGCGCCAGCAGCCAAGAAGGGGGCGCTAACCATGAGCAGTTCTTC. It specifies CASSQEGGANHEQFF.